These 2 T cell receptor beta chains were all obtained from the same sample, sequenced in a study of blood T cell repertoires in COVID-19. The assay was immunoSEQ multiplex PCR, and TCRdb's table has in-frame clones only and misses some. The data show fewer than 200,000 clones, 82% seen once. Sample: peripheral blood. The origin of the receptors is a woman aged 55 to 70 with COVID-19, enrolled during active disease.

This clone was detected ten times or more. V and J are TRBV15 and TRBJ2-1; D is perhaps TRBD2 (5 bases). Trimming removed 0 bases at V and 9 bases at J, with 9 bases between. CDR1 and CDR2 (germline): LNHNV, YYDKDF (reference sequence). The CDR3 sequence is 13 residues long. The CDR3 DNA follows: TGTGCCACCAGCAGAGATTATAGCGTTGAGCAGTTCTTC. Encoded protein: CATSRDYSVEQFF.

The chain links TRBV5-1 to TRBJ2-3; D not resolved. Germline CDR1 is SGHRS and CDR2 is YFSETQ. The CDR3 is 13 amino acids. V was shortened by 7 bases and J by 1 base, with 10 bases between the two germline ends. CDR3 nucleotides: TGCGCCAGCGCTCCCGGAGGCACAGATACGCAGTATTTT. Residues: CASAPGGTDTQYF.